This entry concerns a single TCR beta chain. As yet, its antigen is unknown. Two oligonucleotides, mixed equimolar, formed the beta constant-region primer covering TRBC1 and TRBC2. Ligated cDNA was amplified by four rounds of PCR with nested alpha and beta constant-region primers and SP2. TCRdb re-called the UMI-ligation and nested PCR reads with MiXCR, one entry per CDR3 protein. This table has around 160,000 distinct CDR3 sequences, 15% to 20% appearing once. The entry originates in a study of naive and memory T cell subsets. Whole-study results and caveats: Over 85% of naive TCR sequences appeared only once, unlike memory subsets.

Four subsets defined by CD45RA and CD27 were sorted after CD3, CD4, CD8 and live/dead staining. V lost 2 bases and J lost 4, with 11 bases in between. CDR3 length: 14 amino acids. This receptor was obtained from a human donor in good health. Sequencing was performed on naive CD4+ T cells from blood. V is TRBV12-3 or TRBV12-4 and J is TRBJ1-2, with D uncertain. CDR3: CASSLNTLPYGYTF. CDR3 nucleotide sequence: TGTGCCAGCAGTTTAAACACGCTACCCTATGGCTACACCTTC.